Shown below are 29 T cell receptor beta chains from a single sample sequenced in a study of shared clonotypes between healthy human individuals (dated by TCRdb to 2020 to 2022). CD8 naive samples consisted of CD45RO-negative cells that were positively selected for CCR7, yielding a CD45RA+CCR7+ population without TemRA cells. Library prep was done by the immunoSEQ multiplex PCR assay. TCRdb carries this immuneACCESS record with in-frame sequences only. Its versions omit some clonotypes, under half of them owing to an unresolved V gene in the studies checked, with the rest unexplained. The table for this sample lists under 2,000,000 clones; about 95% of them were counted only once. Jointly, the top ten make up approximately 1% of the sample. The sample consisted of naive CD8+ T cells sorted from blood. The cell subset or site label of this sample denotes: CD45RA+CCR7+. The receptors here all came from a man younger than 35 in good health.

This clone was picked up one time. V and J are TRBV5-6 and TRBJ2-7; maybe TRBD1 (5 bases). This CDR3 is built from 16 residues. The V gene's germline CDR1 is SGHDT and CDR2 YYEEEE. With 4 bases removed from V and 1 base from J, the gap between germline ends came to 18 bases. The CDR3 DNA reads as TGTGCCAGCAGCCAGGAACGCTCAGGGTATTCCTACGAGCAGTACTTC. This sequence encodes CASSQERSGYSYEQYF.

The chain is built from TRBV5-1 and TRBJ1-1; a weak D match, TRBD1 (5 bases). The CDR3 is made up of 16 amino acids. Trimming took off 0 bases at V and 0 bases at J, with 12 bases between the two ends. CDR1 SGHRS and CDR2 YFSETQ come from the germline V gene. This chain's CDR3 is CASSLESGLMNTEAFF. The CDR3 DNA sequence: TGCGCCAGCAGCTTGGAGTCGGGACTCATGAACACTGAAGCTTTCTTT.

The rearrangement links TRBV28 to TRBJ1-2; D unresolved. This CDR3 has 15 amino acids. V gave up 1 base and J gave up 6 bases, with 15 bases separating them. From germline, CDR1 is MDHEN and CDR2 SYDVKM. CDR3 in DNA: TGTGCCAGCAGTTTATCGAGGATAGATCACGATGGCTACACCTTC. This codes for CASSLSRIDHDGYTF.

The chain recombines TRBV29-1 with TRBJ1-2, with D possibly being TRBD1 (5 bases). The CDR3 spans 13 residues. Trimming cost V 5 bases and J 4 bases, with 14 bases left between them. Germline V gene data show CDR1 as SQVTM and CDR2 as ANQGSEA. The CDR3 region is CSVQGAGSYGYTF. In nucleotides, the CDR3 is TGCAGCGTTCAGGGAGCCGGGAGCTATGGCTACACCTTC.

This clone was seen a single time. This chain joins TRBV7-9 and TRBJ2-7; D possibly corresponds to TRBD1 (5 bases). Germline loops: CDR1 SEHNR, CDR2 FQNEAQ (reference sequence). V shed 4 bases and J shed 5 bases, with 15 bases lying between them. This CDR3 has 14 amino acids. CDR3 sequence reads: CASSSSGILDEQYF. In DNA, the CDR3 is TGTGCCAGCAGCTCCTCAGGGATCTTGGACGAGCAGTACTTC.

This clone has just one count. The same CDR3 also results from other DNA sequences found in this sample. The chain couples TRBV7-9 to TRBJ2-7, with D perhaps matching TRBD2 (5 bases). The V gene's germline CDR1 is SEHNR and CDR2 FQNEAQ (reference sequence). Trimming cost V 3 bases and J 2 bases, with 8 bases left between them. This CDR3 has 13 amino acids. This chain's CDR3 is CASSFPGTYEQYF. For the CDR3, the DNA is TGTGCCAGCAGCTTTCCCGGGACCTACGAGCAGTACTTC.

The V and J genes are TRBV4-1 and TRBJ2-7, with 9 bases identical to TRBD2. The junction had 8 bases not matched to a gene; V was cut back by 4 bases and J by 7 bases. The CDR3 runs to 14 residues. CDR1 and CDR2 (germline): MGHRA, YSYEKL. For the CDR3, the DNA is TGCGCCAGCAGCCGGGGCCCCCTAGCGGGGGAGCAGTACTTC. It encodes CASSRGPLAGEQYF.

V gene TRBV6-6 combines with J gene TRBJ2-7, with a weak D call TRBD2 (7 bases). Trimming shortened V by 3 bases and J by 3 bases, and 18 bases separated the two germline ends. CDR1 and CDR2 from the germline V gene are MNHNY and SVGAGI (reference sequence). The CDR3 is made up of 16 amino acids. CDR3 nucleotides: TGTGCCAGCAGTTATTGGGCAGGGGAGGGAATCTACGAGCAGTACTTC. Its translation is CASSYWAGEGIYEQYF.

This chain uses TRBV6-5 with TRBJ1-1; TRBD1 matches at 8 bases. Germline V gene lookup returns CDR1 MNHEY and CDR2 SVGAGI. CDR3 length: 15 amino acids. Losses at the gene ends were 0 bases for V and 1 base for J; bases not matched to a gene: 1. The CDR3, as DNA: TGTGCCAGCAGTTACTCTGACAGGGGGAACACTGAAGCTTTCTTT. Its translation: CASSYSDRGNTEAFF.

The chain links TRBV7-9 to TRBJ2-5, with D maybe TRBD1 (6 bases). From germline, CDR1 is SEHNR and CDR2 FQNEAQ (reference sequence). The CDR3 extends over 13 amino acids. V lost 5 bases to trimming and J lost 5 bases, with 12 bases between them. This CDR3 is CASSPGQSETQYF. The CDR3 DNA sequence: TGTGCCAGCAGCCCCGGACAGTCGGAGACCCAGTACTTC.

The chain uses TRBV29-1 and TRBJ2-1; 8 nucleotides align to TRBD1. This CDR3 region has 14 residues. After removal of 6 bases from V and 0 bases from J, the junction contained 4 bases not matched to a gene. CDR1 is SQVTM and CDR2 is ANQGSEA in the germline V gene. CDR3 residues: CSVGQASSYNEQFF. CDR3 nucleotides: TGCAGCGTGGGACAGGCGAGCTCCTACAATGAGCAGTTCTTC.

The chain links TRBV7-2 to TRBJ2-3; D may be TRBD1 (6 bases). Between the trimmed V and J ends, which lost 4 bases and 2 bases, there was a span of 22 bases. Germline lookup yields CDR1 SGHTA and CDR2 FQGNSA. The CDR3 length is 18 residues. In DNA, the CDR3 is TGTGCCAGCAGCTCCCGAGAGGTGTGGGGGCCGAACACAGATACGCAGTATTTT. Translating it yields CASSSREVWGPNTDTQYF.

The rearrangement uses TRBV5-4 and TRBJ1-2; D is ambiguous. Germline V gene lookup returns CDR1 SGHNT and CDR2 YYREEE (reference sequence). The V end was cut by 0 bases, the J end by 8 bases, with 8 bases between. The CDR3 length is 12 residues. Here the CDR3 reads CASSLVAGGYTF. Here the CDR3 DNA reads TGTGCCAGCAGCTTGGTGGCGGGGGGCTACACCTTC.

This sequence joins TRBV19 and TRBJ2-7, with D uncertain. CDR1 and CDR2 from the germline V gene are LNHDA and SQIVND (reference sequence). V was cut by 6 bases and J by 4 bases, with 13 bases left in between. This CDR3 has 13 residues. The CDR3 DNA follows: TGTGCCAGTAGCCCACGACCTCAATACGAGCAGTACTTC. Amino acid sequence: CASSPRPQYEQYF.

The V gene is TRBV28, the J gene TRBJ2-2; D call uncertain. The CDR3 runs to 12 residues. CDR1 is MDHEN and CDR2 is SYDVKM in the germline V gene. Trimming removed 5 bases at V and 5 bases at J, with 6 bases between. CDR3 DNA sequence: TGTGCCAGCAGTACTCTTACCGGGGAGCTGTTTTTT. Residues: CASSTLTGELFF.

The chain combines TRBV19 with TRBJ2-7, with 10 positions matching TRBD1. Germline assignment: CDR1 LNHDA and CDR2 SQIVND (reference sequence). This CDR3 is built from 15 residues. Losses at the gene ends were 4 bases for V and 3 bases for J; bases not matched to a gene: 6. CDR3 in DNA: TGTGCCAGTAGTACCCGGGACAGGGGAGTCTACGAGCAGTACTTC. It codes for CASSTRDRGVYEQYF.

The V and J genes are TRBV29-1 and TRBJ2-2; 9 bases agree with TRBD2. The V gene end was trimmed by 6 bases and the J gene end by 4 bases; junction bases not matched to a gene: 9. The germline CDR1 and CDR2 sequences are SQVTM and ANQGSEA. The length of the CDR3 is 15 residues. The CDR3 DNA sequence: TGCAGCGTAGTCTTGCGGGAGGGGATCACCGGGGAGCTGTTTTTT. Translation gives CSVVLREGITGELFF.

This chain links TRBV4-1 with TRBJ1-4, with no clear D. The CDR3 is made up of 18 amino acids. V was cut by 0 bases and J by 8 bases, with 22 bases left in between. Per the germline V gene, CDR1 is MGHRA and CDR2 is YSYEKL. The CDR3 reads CASSQDYPIQRVREKLFF. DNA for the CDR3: TGCGCCAGCAGCCAAGATTATCCGATACAGCGGGTCAGGGAAAAACTGTTTTTT.

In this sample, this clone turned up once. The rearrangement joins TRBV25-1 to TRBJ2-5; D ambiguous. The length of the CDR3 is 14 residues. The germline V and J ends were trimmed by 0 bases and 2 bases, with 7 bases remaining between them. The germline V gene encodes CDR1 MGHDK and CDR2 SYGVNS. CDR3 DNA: TGTGCCAGCAGTGAATATGCCAGTCAAGAGACCCAGTACTTC. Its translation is CASSEYASQETQYF.

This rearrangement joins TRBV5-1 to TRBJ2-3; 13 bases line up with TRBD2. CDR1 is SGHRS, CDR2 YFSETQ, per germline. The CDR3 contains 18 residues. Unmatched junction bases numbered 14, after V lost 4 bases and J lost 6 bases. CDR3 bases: TGCGCCAGCAGCCAAGGGCCGGGACTAGCGGGACCAGGGGATACGCAGTATTTT. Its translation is CASSQGPGLAGPGDTQYF.

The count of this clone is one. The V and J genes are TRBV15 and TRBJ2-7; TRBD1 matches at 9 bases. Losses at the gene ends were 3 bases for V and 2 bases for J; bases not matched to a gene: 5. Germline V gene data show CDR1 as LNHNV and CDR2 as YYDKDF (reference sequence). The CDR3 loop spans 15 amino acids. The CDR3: CATSRLTGGPYEQYF. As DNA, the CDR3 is TGTGCCACCAGCAGGTTGACAGGGGGTCCCTACGAGCAGTACTTC.

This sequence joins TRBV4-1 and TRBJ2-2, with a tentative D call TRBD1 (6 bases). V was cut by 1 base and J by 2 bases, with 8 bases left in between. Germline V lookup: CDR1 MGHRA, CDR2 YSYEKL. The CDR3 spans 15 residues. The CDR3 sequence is CASSQADSNTGELFF. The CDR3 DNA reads TGCGCCAGCAGCCAAGCGGACAGTAACACCGGGGAGCTGTTTTTT.

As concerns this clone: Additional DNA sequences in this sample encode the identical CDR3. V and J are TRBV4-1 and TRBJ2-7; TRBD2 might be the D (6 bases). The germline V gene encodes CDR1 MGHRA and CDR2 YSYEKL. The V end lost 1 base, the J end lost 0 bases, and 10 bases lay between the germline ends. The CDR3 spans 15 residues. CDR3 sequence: CASSQGDSRSYEQYF. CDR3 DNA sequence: TGCGCCAGCAGCCAAGGGGACTCACGCTCCTACGAGCAGTACTTC.

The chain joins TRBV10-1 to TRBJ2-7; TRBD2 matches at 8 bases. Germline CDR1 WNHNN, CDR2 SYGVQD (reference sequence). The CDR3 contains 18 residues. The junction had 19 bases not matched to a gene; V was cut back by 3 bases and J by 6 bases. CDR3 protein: CASSDASGKLSGSAEQYF. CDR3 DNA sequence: TGCGCCAGCAGTGACGCTTCAGGGAAATTGAGCGGGAGCGCCGAGCAGTACTTC.

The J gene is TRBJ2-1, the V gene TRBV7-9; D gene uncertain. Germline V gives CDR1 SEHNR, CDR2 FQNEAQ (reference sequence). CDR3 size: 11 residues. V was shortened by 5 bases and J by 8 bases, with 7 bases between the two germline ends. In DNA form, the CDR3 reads TGTGCCAGCAGCGTAACTGATGAGCAGTTCTTC. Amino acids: CASSVTDEQFF.

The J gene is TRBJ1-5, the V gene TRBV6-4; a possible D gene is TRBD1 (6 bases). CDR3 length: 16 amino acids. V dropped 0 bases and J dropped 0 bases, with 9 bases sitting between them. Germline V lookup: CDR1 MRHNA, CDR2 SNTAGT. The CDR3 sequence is CASSDSGAYSNQPQHF. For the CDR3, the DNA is TGTGCCAGCAGTGACTCGGGGGCCTATAGCAATCAGCCCCAGCATTTT.

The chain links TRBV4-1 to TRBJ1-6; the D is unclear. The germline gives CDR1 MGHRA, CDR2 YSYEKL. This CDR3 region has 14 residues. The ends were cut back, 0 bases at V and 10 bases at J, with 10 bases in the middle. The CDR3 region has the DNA TGCGCCAGCAGCCAAGATGACGGGAGGTCACCCCTCCACTTT. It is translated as CASSQDDGRSPLHF.

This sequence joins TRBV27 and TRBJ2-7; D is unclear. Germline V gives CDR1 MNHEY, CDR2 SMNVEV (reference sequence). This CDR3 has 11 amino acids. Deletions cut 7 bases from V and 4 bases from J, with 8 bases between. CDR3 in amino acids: CASMKGYEQYF. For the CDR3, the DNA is TGTGCCAGCATGAAGGGATACGAGCAGTACTTC.

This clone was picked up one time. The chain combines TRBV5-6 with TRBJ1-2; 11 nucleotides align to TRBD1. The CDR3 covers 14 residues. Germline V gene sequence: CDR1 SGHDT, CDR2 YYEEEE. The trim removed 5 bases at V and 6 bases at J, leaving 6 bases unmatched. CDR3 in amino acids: CASRGTGGTDGYTF. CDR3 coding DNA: TGTGCCAGCAGGGGGACAGGGGGAACCGATGGCTACACCTTC.